This T cell receptor (beta chain) stems from a study of T cell responses to AZD1222 COVID-19 vaccine. Libraries were prepared by immunoSEQ multiplex PCR; TCRdb keeps only in-frame clonotypes and omits some of them. Of about 120,000 clones in the sample, about 85% are singletons; the top ten hold about 2.5%. General study findings and limits: Spike-specific TCR breadth and depth rose after two AZD1222 doses.

As regards this clone: The antigen is unknown.

The CDR3 totals 15 residues. The junction had 4 bases not matched to a gene; V was cut back by 1 base and J by 5 bases. Germline V gene lookup returns CDR1 MNHNS and CDR2 SASEGT. The TCR was taken from an adult who received the AZD1222 COVID-19 vaccine. The rearrangement uses TRBV6-1 and TRBJ2-1, with 8 nucleotides matching TRBD2. Sequenced material: peripheral blood, taken 28 days after the second AZD1222 dose. This chain's CDR3 is CASSEGSGVNNEQFF. Written as DNA, the CDR3 is TGTGCCAGCAGTGAAGGTAGCGGGGTCAACAATGAGCAGTTCTTC.